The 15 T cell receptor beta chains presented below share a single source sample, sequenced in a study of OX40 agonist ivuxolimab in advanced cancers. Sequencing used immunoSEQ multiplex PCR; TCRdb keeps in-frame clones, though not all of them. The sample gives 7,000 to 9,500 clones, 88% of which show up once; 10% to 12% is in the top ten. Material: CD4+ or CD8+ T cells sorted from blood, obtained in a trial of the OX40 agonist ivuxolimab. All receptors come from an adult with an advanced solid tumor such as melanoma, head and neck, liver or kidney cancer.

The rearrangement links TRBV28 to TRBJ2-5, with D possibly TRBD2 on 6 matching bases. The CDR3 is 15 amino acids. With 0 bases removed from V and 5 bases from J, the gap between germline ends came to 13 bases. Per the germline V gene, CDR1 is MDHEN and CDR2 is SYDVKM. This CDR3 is CASSLWASEGETQYF. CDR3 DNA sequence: TGTGCCAGCAGTTTATGGGCTAGCGAGGGGGAGACCCAGTACTTC. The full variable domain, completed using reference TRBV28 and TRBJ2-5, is DVKVTQSSRYLVKRTGEKVFLECVQDMDHENMFWYRQDPGLGLRLIYFSYDVKMKEKGDIPEGYSVSREKKERFSLILESASTNQTSMYLCASSLWASEGETQYFGPGTRLLVL.

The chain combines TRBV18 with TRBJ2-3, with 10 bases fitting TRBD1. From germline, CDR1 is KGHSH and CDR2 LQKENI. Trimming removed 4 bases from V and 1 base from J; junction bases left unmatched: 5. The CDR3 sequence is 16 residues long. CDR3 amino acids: CASSQTGGVGTDTQYF. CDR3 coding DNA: TGTGCCAGCTCACAGACAGGGGGCGTTGGCACAGATACGCAGTATTTT.

CDR3 nucleotides: TGTGCCAGTAGTACCGGACAGGGGTCCTACGAGCAGTACTTC. Translation gives CASSTGQGSYEQYF. The chain has TRBV19 and TRBJ2-7, with TRBD1 matching 9 bases. V trimming: 4 bases; J trimming: 1 base; junction bases outside the gene matches: 2. The CDR3 totals 14 residues. Per germline, CDR1 LNHDA and CDR2 SQIVND (reference sequence).

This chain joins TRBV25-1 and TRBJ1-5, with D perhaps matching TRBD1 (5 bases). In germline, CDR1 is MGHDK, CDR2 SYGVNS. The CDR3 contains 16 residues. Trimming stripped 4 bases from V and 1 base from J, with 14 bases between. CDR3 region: CASSVYWGWSNQPQHF. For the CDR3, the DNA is TGTGCCAGCAGTGTGTACTGGGGGTGGAGCAATCAGCCCCAGCATTTT.

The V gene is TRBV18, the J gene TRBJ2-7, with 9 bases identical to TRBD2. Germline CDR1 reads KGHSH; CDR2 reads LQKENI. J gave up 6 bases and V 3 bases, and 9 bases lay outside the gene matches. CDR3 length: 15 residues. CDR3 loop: CASSPVGGGAGEQYF. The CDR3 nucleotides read TGTGCCAGCTCACCTGTCGGCGGGGGGGCCGGCGAGCAGTACTTC.

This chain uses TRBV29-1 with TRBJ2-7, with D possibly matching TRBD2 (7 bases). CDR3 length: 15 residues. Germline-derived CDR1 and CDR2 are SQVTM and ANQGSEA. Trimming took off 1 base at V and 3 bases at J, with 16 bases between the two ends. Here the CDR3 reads CSVEGGGGGNYEQYF. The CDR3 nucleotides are TGCAGCGTTGAAGGGGGAGGGGGAGGAAACTACGAGCAGTACTTC.

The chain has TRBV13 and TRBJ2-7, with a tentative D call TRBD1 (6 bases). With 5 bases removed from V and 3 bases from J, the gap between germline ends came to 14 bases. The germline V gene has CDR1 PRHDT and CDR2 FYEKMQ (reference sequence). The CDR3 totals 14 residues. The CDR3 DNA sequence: TGTGCCAGCAGCCCCACGGCAGGGGACTACGAGCAGTACTTC. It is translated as CASSPTAGDYEQYF.

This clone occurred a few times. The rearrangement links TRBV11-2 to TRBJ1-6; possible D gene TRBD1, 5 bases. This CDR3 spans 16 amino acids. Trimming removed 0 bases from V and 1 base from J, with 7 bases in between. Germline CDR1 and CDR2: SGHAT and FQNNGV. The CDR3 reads CASSLEGVSYNSPLHF. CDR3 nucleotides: TGTGCCAGCAGCTTAGAAGGGGTTTCCTATAATTCACCCCTCCACTTT.

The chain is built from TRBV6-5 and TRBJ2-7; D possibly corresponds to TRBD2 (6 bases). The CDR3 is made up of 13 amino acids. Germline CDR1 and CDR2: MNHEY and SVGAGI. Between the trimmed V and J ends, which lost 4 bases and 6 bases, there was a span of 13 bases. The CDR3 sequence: CASSFSGTPEQYF. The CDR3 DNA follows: TGTGCCAGCAGTTTTTCAGGGACTCCCGAGCAGTACTTC.

The DNA of the CDR3 is TGTGCCAGTACCTGGGCCCACAACACTGAAGCTTTCTTT. Its translation is CASTWAHNTEAFF. The chain uses TRBV19 and TRBJ1-1; D call uncertain. V lost 7 bases, J lost 2 bases, and 11 bases lay in between. The CDR3 loop spans 13 amino acids. Germline V gene data show CDR1 as LNHDA and CDR2 as SQIVND (reference sequence).

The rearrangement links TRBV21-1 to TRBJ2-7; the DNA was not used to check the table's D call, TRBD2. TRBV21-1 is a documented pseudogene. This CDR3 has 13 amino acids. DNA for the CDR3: TGTGCCAGCAGCCTAAGGAGGGGCAACGAGCAGTACTTC. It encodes CASSLRRGNEQYF.

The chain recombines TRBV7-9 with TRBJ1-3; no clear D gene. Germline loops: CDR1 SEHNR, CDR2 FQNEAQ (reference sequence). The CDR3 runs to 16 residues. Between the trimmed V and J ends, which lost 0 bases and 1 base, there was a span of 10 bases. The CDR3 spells CASSLAGSYSGNTIYF. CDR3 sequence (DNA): TGTGCCAGCAGCTTAGCGGGCAGTTATTCTGGAAACACCATATATTTT.

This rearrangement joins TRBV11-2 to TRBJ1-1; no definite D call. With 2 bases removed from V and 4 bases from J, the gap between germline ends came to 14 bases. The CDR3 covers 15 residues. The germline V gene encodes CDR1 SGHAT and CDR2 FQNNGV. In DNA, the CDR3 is TGTGCCAGCAGCTTACTGCTGGGAACCAGCACTGAAGCTTTCTTT. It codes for CASSLLLGTSTEAFF.

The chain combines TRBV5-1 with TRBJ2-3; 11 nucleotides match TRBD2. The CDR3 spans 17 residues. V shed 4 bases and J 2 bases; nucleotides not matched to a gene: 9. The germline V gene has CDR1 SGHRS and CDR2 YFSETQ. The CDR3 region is CASSRTGTSGHTDTQYF. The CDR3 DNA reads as TGCGCCAGCAGCAGAACCGGGACTAGCGGCCACACAGATACGCAGTATTTT. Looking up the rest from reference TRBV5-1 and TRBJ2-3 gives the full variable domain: KAGVTQTPRYLIKTRGQQVTLSCSPISGHRSVSWYQQTPGQGLQFLFEYFSETQRNKGNFPGRFSGRQFSNSRSEMNVSTLELGDSALYLCASSRTGTSGHTDTQYFGPGTRLTVL.

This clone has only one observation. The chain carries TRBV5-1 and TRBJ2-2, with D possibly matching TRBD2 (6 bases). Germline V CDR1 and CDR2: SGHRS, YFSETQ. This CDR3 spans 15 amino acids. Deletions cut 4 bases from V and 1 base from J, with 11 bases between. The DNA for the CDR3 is TGCGCCAGCAGCGCGGGACCAGTGAACACCGGGGAGCTGTTTTTT. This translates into CASSAGPVNTGELFF. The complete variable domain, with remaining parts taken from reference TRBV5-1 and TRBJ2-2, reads KAGVTQTPRYLIKTRGQQVTLSCSPISGHRSVSWYQQTPGQGLQFLFEYFSETQRNKGNFPGRFSGRQFSNSRSEMNVSTLELGDSALYLCASSAGPVNTGELFFGEGSRLTVL.